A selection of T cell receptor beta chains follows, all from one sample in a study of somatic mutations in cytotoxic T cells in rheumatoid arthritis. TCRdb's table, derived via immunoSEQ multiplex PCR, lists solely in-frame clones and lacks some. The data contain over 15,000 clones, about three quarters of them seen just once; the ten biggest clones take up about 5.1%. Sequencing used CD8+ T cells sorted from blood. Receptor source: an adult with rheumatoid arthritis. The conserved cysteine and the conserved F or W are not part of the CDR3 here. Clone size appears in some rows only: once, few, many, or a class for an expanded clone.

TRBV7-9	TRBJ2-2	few	ASRRGTSTGELF
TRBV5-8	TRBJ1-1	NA	ASSLRREAF
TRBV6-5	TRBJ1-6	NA	ASSYRTYNSPLH
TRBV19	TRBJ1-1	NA	ASSIGGGTGEAF
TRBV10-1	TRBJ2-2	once	ASRHGRDTGELF
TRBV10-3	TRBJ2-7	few	AISDIRGSSYEQY
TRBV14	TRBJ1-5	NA	ASSQVLYYSNQPQH
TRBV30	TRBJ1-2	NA	AWLPHMGFYGYT
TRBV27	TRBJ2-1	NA	ASSLYTRVEQF
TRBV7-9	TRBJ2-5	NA	ASSFRGGQETQY
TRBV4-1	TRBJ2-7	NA	ASSQVTGGSYEQY
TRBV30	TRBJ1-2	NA	AWTGGYGYT
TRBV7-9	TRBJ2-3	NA	ASSSALGGAKDTQY
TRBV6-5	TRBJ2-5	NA	ASTFAGNQETQY
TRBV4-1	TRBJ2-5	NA	ASKLRQRDQETQY
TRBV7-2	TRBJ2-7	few	ASSLSSYEQY
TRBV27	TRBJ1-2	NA	ASSPGGAIYGYT
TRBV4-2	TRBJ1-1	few	ASSPGGVENTEAF
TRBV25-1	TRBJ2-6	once	ASIGSGANVLT
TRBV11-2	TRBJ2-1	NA	ASSLDGDRVQF
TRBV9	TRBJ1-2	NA	ASNPGTAWTEGYT
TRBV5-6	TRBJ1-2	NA	ASSSFADRIVDGYT
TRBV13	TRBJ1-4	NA	ASSPRRATTNEKLF
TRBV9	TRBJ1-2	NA	ASSAGVYGYT
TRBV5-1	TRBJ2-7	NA	ASSFWGSSYEQY
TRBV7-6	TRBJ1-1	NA	ASRDGGTEAF
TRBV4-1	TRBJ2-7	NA	ASSLSGSGGIYEQY
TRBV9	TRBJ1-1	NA	ARTGLNTEAF
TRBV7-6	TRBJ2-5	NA	ASSSPTGLRQETQY
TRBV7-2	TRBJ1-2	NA	ASSLGTGGDGYT
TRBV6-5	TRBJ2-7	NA	ASSPLAGAAYEQY
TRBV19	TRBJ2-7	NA	ASSVGRLLNEQY
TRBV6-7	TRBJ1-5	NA	ASSFSDELGNQPQH
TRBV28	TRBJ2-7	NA	ASSSRDRGYEQY
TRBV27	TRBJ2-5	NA	ASSLFGQKETQY
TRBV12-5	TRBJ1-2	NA	ASGKDRDYGYT
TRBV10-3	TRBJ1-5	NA	AISESQPGGNQPQH
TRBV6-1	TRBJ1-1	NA	ASSERVRDTEAF
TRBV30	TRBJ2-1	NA	AGGPLSYNEQF
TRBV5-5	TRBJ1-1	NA	ASSPGVEAF
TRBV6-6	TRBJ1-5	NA	ASSWLPNQPQH
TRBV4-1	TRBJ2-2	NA	ASSHHTGELF
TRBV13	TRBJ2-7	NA	ASSLGLLPSEQY
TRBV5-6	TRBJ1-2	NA	ASSFGRSLYGYT
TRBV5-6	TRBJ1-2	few	ASIGQVSYGYT
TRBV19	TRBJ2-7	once	ANLLGGYEQY
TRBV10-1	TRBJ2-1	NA	ASSQVNEQF
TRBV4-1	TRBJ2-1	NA	ASSQGAGLSYNEQF
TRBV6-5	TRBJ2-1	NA	ASSYSSRLAGYLF
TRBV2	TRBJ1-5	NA	ASWEGGFNQPQH
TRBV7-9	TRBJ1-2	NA	ASSHSPGQLNYGYT
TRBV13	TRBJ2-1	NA	ASSSDMGSPNEQF
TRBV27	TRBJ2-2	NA	ASSLTGGELF
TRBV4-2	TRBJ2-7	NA	ASSQDGKEQY